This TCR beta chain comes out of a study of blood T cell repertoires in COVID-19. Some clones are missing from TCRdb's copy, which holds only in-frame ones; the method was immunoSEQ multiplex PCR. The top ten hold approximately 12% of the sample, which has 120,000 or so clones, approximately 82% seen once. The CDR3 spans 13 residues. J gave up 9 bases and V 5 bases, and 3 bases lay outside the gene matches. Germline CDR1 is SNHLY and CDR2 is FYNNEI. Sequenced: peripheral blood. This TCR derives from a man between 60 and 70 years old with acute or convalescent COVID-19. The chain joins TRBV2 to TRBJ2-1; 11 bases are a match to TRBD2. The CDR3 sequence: CASSITSGSEQFF. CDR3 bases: TGTGCCAGCAGTATTACTAGCGGGAGTGAGCAGTTCTTC.